Below, 10 T cell receptor beta chains from the same sample are listed, as sequenced in a study of T cells after yellow fever vaccination (dated by TCRdb to about 2019). Library preparation employed 5' RACE. Instrument on record: Illumina HiSeq 2500. TCRdb passed the public sequencing reads through fastp at Q25 and MiXCR, retaining productive beta sequences. Rows with one shared CDR3 protein collapse into an entry with the most common genes and DNA. This sample lists around 340,000 distinct CDR3 sequences; over 8% were detected once. The top ten clones comprise roughly 17% of the sample. This sample's treatment or condition label indicates: live attenuated yellow fever vaccine strain. The input for sequencing was PBMCs, taken on the day of the first yellow fever vaccination. These receptors all stem from a man aged 18 to 29 who received the YFV17D yellow fever vaccine.

This sequence joins TRBV6-5 and TRBJ2-3; TRBD2 might be the D (5 bases). V lost 2 bases to trimming and J lost 1 base, with 7 bases between them. CDR3 length: 14 amino acids. CDR1 and CDR2 from the germline V gene are MNHEY and SVGAGI. CDR3 DNA sequence: TGTGCCAGCAGTTACCTACTAGGCACAGATACGCAGTATTTT. Its translation: CASSYLLGTDTQYF.

This clonotype was detected only a few times. This CDR3 reads CASSPSGTGPYEQYF. The CDR3 DNA reads as TGTGCCAGCAGCCCCTCCGGGACGGGACCCTACGAGCAGTACTTC. The chain combines TRBV12-3 or TRBV12-4 with TRBJ2-7; D might be TRBD1 or TRBD2, each matching 5 bases. This CDR3 contains 15 residues. The germline V and J ends were trimmed by 6 bases and 2 bases, with 17 bases remaining between them.

This chain links TRBV4-1 with TRBJ2-1; TRBD2 agrees at 8 bases. The germline gives CDR1 MGHRA, CDR2 YSYEKL. The CDR3 extends over 16 amino acids. Losses at the gene ends were 4 bases for V and 1 base for J; bases not matched to a gene: 6. CDR3 sequence (DNA): TGCGCCAGCAGCCGGCCCGGGAGGGGGTCCTACAATGAGCAGTTCTTC. It encodes CASSRPGRGSYNEQFF.

This clonotype was found a few times. This rearrangement joins TRBV5-1 to TRBJ1-6, with D perhaps matching TRBD1 (6 bases). Trimming removed 6 bases from V and 7 bases from J, with 11 bases in between. The CDR3 is made up of 13 amino acids. CDR1 SGHRS and CDR2 YFSETQ come from the germline V gene. This chain's CDR3 is CASMGGENSPLHF. Written as DNA, the CDR3 is TGCGCCAGCATGGGGGGCGAGAATTCACCCCTCCACTTT.

This clonotype has a handful of counts. This sequence joins TRBV25-1 and TRBJ2-5; D possibly matches TRBD1 or TRBD2 (5 bases each). Germline CDR1 and CDR2: MGHDK and SYGVNS. The CDR3 totals 14 residues. Trimming pared 5 bases from V and 3 bases from J, leaving 13 bases between. The DNA for the CDR3 is TGTGCCAGCAGTAGAACCGGGACGAAAGAGACCCAGTACTTC. Translating gives CASSRTGTKETQYF.

There are a few counts of this clonotype. The chain couples TRBV20-1 to TRBJ2-5; D is unclear. The CDR3 length is 14 residues. Germline V gene lookup returns CDR1 DFQATT and CDR2 SNEGSKA (reference sequence). The V and J ends lost 5 bases and 1 base respectively, with 14 bases between them. In DNA, the CDR3 is TGCAGTGCTCCCGACGGAAGGACCCAAGAGACCCAGTACTTC. Amino acids: CSAPDGRTQETQYF.

This clonotype has just a few counts. The V and J genes are TRBV18 and TRBJ1-5; D uncertain. V lost 6 bases to trimming and J lost 1 base, with 13 bases between them. The V gene's germline CDR1 is KGHSH and CDR2 LQKENI. This CDR3 comprises 15 residues. CDR3 residues: CASSPAVGSNQPQHF. The CDR3 bases are TGTGCCAGCTCTCCCGCCGTCGGAAGCAATCAGCCCCAGCATTTT.

This clonotype has just a few counts. This sequence joins TRBV29-1 and TRBJ2-1; no firm D call. V shed 3 bases and J shed 10 bases, with 7 bases lying between them. Germline CDR1 is SQVTM and CDR2 is ANQGSEA. The CDR3 is 10 amino acids. The CDR3 region has the DNA TGCAGCGTTGACGTGGGAGAGCAGTTCTTC. Translation gives CSVDVGEQFF.

The V and J genes are TRBV6-5 and TRBJ1-5; D gene uncertain. The V and J ends lost 2 bases and 11 bases respectively, with 7 bases between them. Germline V gene lookup returns CDR1 MNHEY and CDR2 SVGAGI. CDR3 length: 11 residues. The CDR3 sequence is CASSYGETQHF. For the CDR3, the DNA is TGTGCCAGCAGTTACGGAGAGACCCAGCATTTT.

The rearrangement links TRBV2 to TRBJ2-2; 10 bases align to TRBD2. Germline lookup yields CDR1 SNHLY and CDR2 FYNNEI. This CDR3 region has 18 residues. The J segment lost 0 bases and the V segment lost 6 bases, leaving 10 bases of the junction unmatched. DNA of the CDR3: TGTGCCAGCAGCACCCGTCTCCTAGCGGGGGCGAACACCGGGGAGCTGTTTTTT. Amino acids: CASSTRLLAGANTGELFF.